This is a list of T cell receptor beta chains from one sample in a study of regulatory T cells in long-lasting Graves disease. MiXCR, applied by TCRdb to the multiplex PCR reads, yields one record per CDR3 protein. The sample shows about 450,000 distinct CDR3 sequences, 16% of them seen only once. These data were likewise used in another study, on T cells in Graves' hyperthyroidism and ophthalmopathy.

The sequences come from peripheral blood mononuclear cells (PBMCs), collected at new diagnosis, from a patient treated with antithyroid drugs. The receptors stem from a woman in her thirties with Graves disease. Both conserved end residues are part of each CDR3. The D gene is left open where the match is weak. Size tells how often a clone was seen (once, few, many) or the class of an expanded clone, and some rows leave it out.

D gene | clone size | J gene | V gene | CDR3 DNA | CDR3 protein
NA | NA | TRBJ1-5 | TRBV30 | TGTGCCTGGAGTGCGGGCGATTATAGCAATCAGCCCCAGCATTTT | CAWSAGDYSNQPQHF
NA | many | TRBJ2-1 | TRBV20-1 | TGCAGTGCTAGAAACCACCTTTACAATGAGCAGTTCTTC | CSARNHLYNEQFF
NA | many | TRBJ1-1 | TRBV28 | TGTGCCAGCAGTTTCGAAATGAACACTGAAGCTTTCTTT | CASSFEMNTEAFF
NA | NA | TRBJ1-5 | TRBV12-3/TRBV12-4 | TGTGCCAGCAGTTTCCCAGGACATAGCAATCAGCCCCAGCATTTT | CASSFPGHSNQPQHF
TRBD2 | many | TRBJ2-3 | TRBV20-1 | TGCAGTGCTGGGGGGGGAACCAGCGCGGGTGCAGATACGCAGTATTTT | CSAGGGTSAGADTQYF
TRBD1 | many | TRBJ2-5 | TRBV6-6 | TGTGCCAGCAGTTACTCGAGGGACAGACAAGAGACCCAGTACTTC | CASSYSRDRQETQYF
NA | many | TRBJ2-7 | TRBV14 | TGTGCCAGCAGCCAAGATCCAGGGCTATACGAGCAGTACTTC | CASSQDPGLYEQYF
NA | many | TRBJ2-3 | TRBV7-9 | TGTGCCAGCAGCTTACACGTATCTAGCACAGATACGCAGTATTTT | CASSLHVSSTDTQYF
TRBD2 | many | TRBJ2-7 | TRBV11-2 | TGTGCCAGCAGCCGCCGGGCGGGACTAGGGGGGAACGAGCAGTACTTC | CASSRRAGLGGNEQYF
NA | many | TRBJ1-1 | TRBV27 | TGTGCCAGCATGAGCGCAGCTGAAGCTTTCTTT | CASMSAAEAFF
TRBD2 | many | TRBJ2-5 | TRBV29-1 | TGCAGCGTTGAACCCCCTACGGGGGAGGGGTGGGGGACCCAGTACTTC | CSVEPPTGEGWGTQYF
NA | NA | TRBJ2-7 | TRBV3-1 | TGTGCCAGCAGCCACACAGGGACGGGGGAGCAGTACTTC | CASSHTGTGEQYF
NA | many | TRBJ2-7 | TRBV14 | TGTGCCAGCAGCCAGGGGCTAGGCTACACCTACGAGCAGTACTTC | CASSQGLGYTYEQYF
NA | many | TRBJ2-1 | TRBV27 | TGTGCCAGCAGCTTAGGCCGAGGGGACAATGAGCAGTTCTTC | CASSLGRGDNEQFF
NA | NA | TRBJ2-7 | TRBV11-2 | TGTGCCAGCAGCTTATACGGGGACGAGCAGTACTTC | CASSLYGDEQYF
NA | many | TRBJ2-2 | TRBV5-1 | TGCGCCAGCAGCTTGGCTGGCGGCGGGGAGCTGTTTTTT | CASSLAGGGELFF
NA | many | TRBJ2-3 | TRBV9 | TGTGCCAGCAGCGTAGGGATGAGCCTCCAACTCACAGATACGCAGTATTTT | CASSVGMSLQLTDTQYF
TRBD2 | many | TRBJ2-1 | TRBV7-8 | TGTGCCAGCAGTTCTAGCGGGAGGGCCACGAACTACAATGAGCAGTTCTTC | CASSSSGRATNYNEQFF
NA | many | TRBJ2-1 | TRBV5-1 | TGTGCTAGCAGCCCGGGGCTCAGCTCCTACAATGAGCAGTTCTTC | CASSPGLSSYNEQFF
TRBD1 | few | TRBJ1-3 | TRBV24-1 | TGTGCCACACCTGCGGCCAGACAGGGAAAAGGTGGAAACACCATATATTTT | CATPAARQGKGGNTIYF
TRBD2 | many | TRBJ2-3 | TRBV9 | TGTGCCAGCAGCGTAGGAGGCGGGAGGTCCGCCGATACGCAGTATTTT | CASSVGGGRSADTQYF
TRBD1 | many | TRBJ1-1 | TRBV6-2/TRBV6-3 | TGCGCCAGCAGTGACAGGGAGAACACTGAAGCTTTCTTT | CASSDRENTEAFF
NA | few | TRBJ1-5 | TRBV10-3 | TGTGCCATCAGTGAGTCTATCTTCAATCAGCCCCAGCATTTT | CAISESIFNQPQHF
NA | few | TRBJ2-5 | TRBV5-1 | TGCGCCAGCAGCTTGTATGGCGAGCAGGAGACCCAGTACTTC | CASSLYGEQETQYF
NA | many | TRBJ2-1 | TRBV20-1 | TGCAGTGCTAGAGATGCTCGGGAGAGCTCCTACAATGAGCAGTTCTTC | CSARDARESSYNEQFF
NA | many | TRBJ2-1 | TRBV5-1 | TGCGCCAGCAGCTTGGTGGGGATCTCCTACAATGAGCAGTTCTTC | CASSLVGISYNEQFF
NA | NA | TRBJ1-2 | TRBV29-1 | TGCAGCGTTGTAACAGGTTATGGCTACACCTTC | CSVVTGYGYTF
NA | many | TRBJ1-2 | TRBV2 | TGTGCCAGCAGTTTCCGACTCGGGGGTAACTATGGCTACACCTTC | CASSFRLGGNYGYTF
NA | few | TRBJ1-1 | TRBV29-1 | TGCAGCGTTGATATTAACACTGAAGCTTTCTTT | CSVDINTEAFF
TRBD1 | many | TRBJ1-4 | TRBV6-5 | TGTGCCAGCAGTTATCCCGTCGGACAGGGAGGAAAACTGTTTTTT | CASSYPVGQGGKLFF
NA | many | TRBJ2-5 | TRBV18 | TGTGCCAGCTCACCGACAGTAAAGACCCAGTACTTC | CASSPTVKTQYF
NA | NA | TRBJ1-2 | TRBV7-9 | TGTGCCAGCAGCTTAGGCCTCGGGATCTCTAACTATGGCTACACCTTC | CASSLGLGISNYGYTF
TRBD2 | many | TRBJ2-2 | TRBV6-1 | TGTGCCAGCAGTGCGGGACTAGCGGTAAACACCGGGGAGCTGTTTTTT | CASSAGLAVNTGELFF
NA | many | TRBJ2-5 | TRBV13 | TGTGCCAGCAGCGTGCTCAGGGGTTGGGAGACCCAGTACTTC | CASSVLRGWETQYF
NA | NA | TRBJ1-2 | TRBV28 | TGTGCCAGCAGTTTGGGGGGCGGAAACTATGGCTACACCTTC | CASSLGGGNYGYTF
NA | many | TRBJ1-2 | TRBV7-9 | TGTGCCAGCAGCTTAGGTCTCTTGGGGACTTATGGCTACACCTTC | CASSLGLLGTYGYTF
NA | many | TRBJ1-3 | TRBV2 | TGTGCCAGGGAGTGGGCTGGTGGCACCATATATTTT | CAREWAGGTIYF
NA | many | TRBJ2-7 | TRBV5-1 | TGCGCCAGCAGCTTGGGACAGCATTACGAGCAGTACTTC | CASSLGQHYEQYF
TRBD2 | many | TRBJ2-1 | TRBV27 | TGTGCCAGCAACTTTCGCGGGAGCTACAATGAGCAGTTCTTC | CASNFRGSYNEQFF
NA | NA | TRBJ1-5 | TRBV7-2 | TGTGCCAGCAGCAACAACGTAGGGGGGGGGGCGAGCAGCAATCAGCCCCAGCATTTT | CASSNNVGGGASSNQPQHF
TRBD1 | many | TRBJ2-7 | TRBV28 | TGTGCCAGCAGCCCAGGGGGTACCTACGAGCAGTACTTC | CASSPGGTYEQYF
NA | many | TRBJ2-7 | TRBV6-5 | TGTGCCAGCAGTTATCACAGGGAGAGCTACGAGCAGTACTTC | CASSYHRESYEQYF
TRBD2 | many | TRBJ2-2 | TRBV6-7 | TGTGCCAGCAGTTACTCGATGTTAGCGACAGATAAGCTAGCGGGAGACTACGGGGAGCTGTTTTTT | CASSYSMLATDKLAGDYGELFF
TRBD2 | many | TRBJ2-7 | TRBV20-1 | TGCAGTGCTAGCCGACTAGCGGGCAGCTACGAGCAGTACTTC | CSASRLAGSYEQYF
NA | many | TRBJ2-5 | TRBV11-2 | TGTGCCAGTGCTTATGGGGGTACGGATCGGAAGACCCAGTACTTC | CASAYGGTDRKTQYF
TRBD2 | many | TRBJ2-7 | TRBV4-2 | TGTGCCAGCAGCCAGATTAGCGGGCCCTACGAGCAGTACTTC | CASSQISGPYEQYF
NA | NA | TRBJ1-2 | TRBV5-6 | TGTGCCAGCAGCTTGGTGGGAAGGGATGACTATGGCTACACCTTC | CASSLVGRDDYGYTF
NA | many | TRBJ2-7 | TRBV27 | TGTGCCAGCAGTTTATCGGAAGGGACCTATCTCGAGCAGTACTTC | CASSLSEGTYLEQYF
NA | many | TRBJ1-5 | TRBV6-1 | TGTGCCAGCAGTCCCCCAGCAAGCGGACAGTATAGCAATCAGCCCCAGCATTTT | CASSPPASGQYSNQPQHF
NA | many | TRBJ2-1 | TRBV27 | TGTGCCAGCAGGTCACTAGGTAGCTCCTACAATGAGCAGTTCTTC | CASRSLGSSYNEQFF
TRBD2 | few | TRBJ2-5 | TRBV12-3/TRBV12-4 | TGTGCCAGCGGCCCGGGGACTAGAGGGGAGACCCAGTACTTC | CASGPGTRGETQYF
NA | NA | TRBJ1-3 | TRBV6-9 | TGTGCCAGCAGTTACGGGCCCGCAGGGGCTGGAAACACCATATATTTT | CASSYGPAGAGNTIYF
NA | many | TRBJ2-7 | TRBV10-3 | TGTGCCATCAAAGGCGGTCAGGCCGACGAGCAGTACTTC | CAIKGGQADEQYF